This paragraph reports one TCR beta chain. CDR1 is SNHLY and CDR2 is FYNNEI in the germline V gene. CDR3 length equals 13 residues. V dropped 4 bases and J dropped 6 bases, with 9 bases sitting between them. The data derive from a study of blood T cell repertoires in COVID-19. Study details: COVID-19 samples from acute and convalescent phases originated in the United States, Italy and Spain. The cDNA or gDNA used as material had been derived from T cells, B-cell-depleted T cells, or PBMCs.

How the authors handled the data: Estimation of nucleated cell counts relied on the amplification of reference gene primers. Profiled with immunoSEQ multiplex PCR; TCRdb holds only in-frame clones, not every one. V, J and clone size are those of that table, while D and trimming were read from the DNA. The table lists 68,000 or so clones, over 65% of them singletons, with about 24% in the top ten. The chain links TRBV2 to TRBJ2-2; D not certain. This clonotype originated in a human donor in a cohort sampled during active COVID-19. What was sequenced was peripheral blood. Here the CDR3 DNA reads TGTGCCAGCAGTGCGAAGCGCCCCGGGGAGCTGTTTTTT. Amino acid sequence: CASSAKRPGELFF.